The 8 T cell receptor beta chains listed next were all sequenced from one sample in a study of cytomegalovirus exposure and HLA in healthy donors. Primers included in the PCR were 60 Vbeta and 13 Jbeta primers. Data came from immunoSEQ multiplex PCR; TCRdb stores just in-frame clones and leaves some out. This table has more than 95,000 clones, more than 9% appearing once. The specimen sequenced was PBMCs. The receptors shown here come from a woman aged 18-30 years in good health and CMV-seropositive.

This clone has more than one count but fewer than ten. The chain has TRBV27 and TRBJ1-2, with D unclear. V dropped 0 bases and J dropped 4 bases, with 18 bases sitting between them. Germline values: CDR1 MNHEY, CDR2 SMNVEV (reference sequence). The CDR3 length is 17 residues. CDR3 sequence: CASSLSISVTGFYGYTF. CDR3 sequence (DNA): TGTGCCAGCAGTTTATCGATAAGTGTGACGGGGTTCTATGGCTACACCTTC.

This clone appeared a few times. This sequence joins TRBV28 and TRBJ1-1; perhaps TRBD1 as D (6 bases). Germline CDR1 and CDR2: MDHEN and SYDVKM. The V end lost 1 base, the J end lost 0 bases, and 15 bases lay between the germline ends. This CDR3 contains 17 residues. The CDR3 is CASSLLKPWTVNTEAFF. CDR3 DNA: TGTGCCAGCAGTTTATTAAAACCATGGACAGTGAACACTGAAGCTTTCTTT. The full variable domain, rest sourced from reference TRBV28 and TRBJ1-1, is DVKVTQSSRYLVKRTGEKVFLECVQDMDHENMFWYRQDPGLGLRLIYFSYDVKMKEKGDIPEGYSVSREKKERFSLILESASTNQTSMYLCASSLLKPWTVNTEAFFGQGTRLTVV.

The J gene is TRBJ2-7, the V gene TRBV27, with 10 bases identical to TRBD2. The CDR3 is 14 residues long. Trimming cost V 4 bases and J 4 bases; bases outside gene matches: 4. Germline CDR1 reads MNHEY; CDR2 reads SMNVEV (reference sequence). Here the CDR3 reads CASSSSGGHYEQYF. The CDR3 DNA is TGTGCCAGCAGTTCTAGCGGGGGACATTACGAGCAGTACTTC.

This clone was seen more than once but under ten times. The chain joins TRBV7-8 to TRBJ1-3; D is possibly TRBD1 (5 bases). V lost 4 bases and J lost 0, with 10 bases in between. The germline CDR1 and CDR2 sequences are SGHVS and FQNEAQ. This CDR3 is 15 amino acids long. CDR3 DNA sequence: TGTGCCAGCAGCTCGAGAGACAGCTCTGGAAACACCATATATTTT. This codes for CASSSRDSSGNTIYF.

This chain uses TRBV7-9 with TRBJ2-1, with 8 bases aligning to TRBD1. V dropped 7 bases and J dropped 4; count of bases not matched to a gene: 9. Germline CDR1 and CDR2: SEHNR and FQNEAQ (reference sequence). The CDR3 loop spans 15 amino acids. This CDR3 is CASNKAGQGYNEQFF. CDR3 bases: TGTGCCAGCAACAAGGCAGGACAGGGATACAATGAGCAGTTCTTC.

J is TRBJ2-5 and V is TRBV2; the D gene is possibly TRBD2 (6 bases). CDR3 size: 15 residues. V was pared by 8 bases and J by 4 bases, with 20 bases between. CDR1 and CDR2 from the germline V gene are SNHLY and FYNNEI. CDR3 in amino acids: CASWNSNLGGETQYF. CDR3 bases: TGTGCCAGCTGGAATTCAAACCTGGGGGGAGAGACCCAGTACTTC.

The rearrangement joins TRBV27 to TRBJ2-1; TRBD1 matches at 8 bases. The V segment lost 4 bases and the J segment 6 bases; nucleotides outside the gene matches: 8. The CDR3 runs 15 residues. Germline CDR1 and CDR2: MNHEY and SMNVEV (reference sequence). The CDR3: CASSSGQGAFNEQFF. CDR3 sequence (DNA): TGTGCCAGCAGTTCTGGACAGGGTGCCTTCAATGAGCAGTTCTTC.

This chain connects TRBV30 to TRBJ2-7; 9 bases are shared with TRBD1. This CDR3 region has 13 residues. CDR1 is GTSNPN, CDR2 SVGIG, per germline (reference sequence). V trimming: 4 bases; J trimming: 3 bases; junction bases outside the gene matches: 4. CDR3 sequence reads: CAWTGQGIYEQYF. The CDR3 DNA is TGTGCCTGGACGGGACAGGGTATCTACGAGCAGTACTTC.